This T cell receptor beta chain was sequenced for a study of blood T cell repertoires in COVID-19. Overall study context: From the United States, Italy and Spain came samples of acute and convalescent COVID-19. PBMCs, B-cell-depleted T cells, or T cells were the source of the cDNA or gDNA that made up the material.

The V segment lost 1 base and the J segment 4 bases; nucleotides outside the gene matches: 5. Germline V gene lookup returns CDR1 SGHRS and CDR2 YFSETQ. CDR3 size: 16 residues. In the authors' methods: Counts of nucleated cells, estimated from reference gene primer amplification, were obtained. Here immunoSEQ multiplex PCR was the method, and the copy in TCRdb shows in-frame clones only, minus some. V, J and clone size are those of that table, while D and trimming were read from the DNA. Among roughly 74,000 clones, approximately 84% were seen once, and the ten largest hold over 35%. The receptor was isolated from a man between 65 and 85 years old with acute or convalescent COVID-19. The sample was peripheral blood. This chain uses TRBV5-1 with TRBJ2-1; 10 bases line up with TRBD2. The CDR3 DNA follows: TGCGCCAGCAGCTTGTTAGCGGGAGGCCAATACAATGAGCAGTTCTTC. This gives the protein CASSLLAGGQYNEQFF.